The T cell receptor (beta chain) under discussion was sequenced for a study of CD8+CD57+ T cells in acquired aplastic anemia. TCR beta VDJ and CDR3 profiling used genomic DNA as template. Using its own MiXCR run on the reads, TCRdb lists one record per CDR3 protein. Seen here are around 200,000 distinct CDR3 sequences, roughly half observed once, and the top ten hold approximately 16%. The CDR3 contains 13 residues. The germline V and J ends were trimmed by 5 bases and 8 bases, with 14 bases remaining between them. From germline, CDR1 is SGDLS and CDR2 YYNGEE. The J gene is TRBJ1-3, the V gene TRBV9, with D possibly being TRBD1 (5 bases). The source material was sorted CD4+, CD8+, or CD8+CD57+ T cells (not recorded which) from PBMCs. The TCR comes from a human donor in good health, serving as a control. CDR3 nucleotides: TGTGCCAGCAGGGCGTCGGGGCTTGACACCATATATTTT. Amino acids: CASRASGLDTIYF.